This passage covers 15 T cell receptor beta chains from one sample sequenced in a study of identical twins (dated by TCRdb to the mid-2010s). The library came from 5' RACE. Sequencing took place on an Illumina HiSeq 2000. Clones were called with MiXCR by TCRdb after fastp trimmed the public reads at Q25, and only in-frame beta chains were retained. Every entry covers one CDR3 protein and lists the most common genes and DNA from its rows. Within this sample are 500,000 to 700,000 distinct CDR3 sequences, with about 7.6% of them counted one time only. Together, the top ten hold around 1.6% of the sample. Separately, the same data were catalogued under a study of yellow fever vaccine responses in identical twins.

The specimen was PBMCs. The receptor set was obtained from a woman under 30 in good health.

This clonotype occurred many times. V is TRBV10-3 and J is TRBJ2-1; D perhaps matches TRBD2 (6 bases). The CDR3 runs 15 residues. V was cut by 4 bases and J by 8 bases, with 18 bases left in between. Germline CDR1 ENHRY, CDR2 SYGVKD. CDR3 sequence reads: CAISGAFGEVDEQFF. CDR3 coding DNA: TGTGCCATCAGTGGGGCGTTTGGGGAGGTCGATGAGCAGTTCTTC.

This clonotype has only a few counts. The genes are TRBV10-3 and TRBJ2-1; 7 positions agree with TRBD1. The CDR3 runs to 14 residues. Per the germline V gene, CDR1 is ENHRY and CDR2 is SYGVKD. The V segment lost 0 bases and the J segment 8 bases; nucleotides outside the gene matches: 4. DNA of the CDR3: TGTGCCATCAGTGAGTCGTTAGGGGGCGATGAGCAGTTCTTC. Its protein is CAISESLGGDEQFF.

Many counts were recorded for this clonotype. The chain carries TRBV9 and TRBJ2-3, with a tentative D call TRBD2 (6 bases). From germline, CDR1 is SGDLS and CDR2 YYNGEE. The CDR3 has 14 amino acids. Trimming cost V 3 bases and J 4 bases, with 12 bases left between them. CDR3 DNA: TGTGCCAGCAGCGCCCCACTAGCATCAGATACGCAGTATTTT. This sequence encodes CASSAPLASDTQYF.

The chain employs TRBV12-3 or TRBV12-4 and TRBJ2-3; 14 bases align to TRBD2. The J segment lost 1 base and the V segment lost 7 bases, leaving 10 bases of the junction unmatched. The CDR3 consists of 18 residues. Here the CDR3 reads CASTTGLAGGRGTDTQYF. The DNA for the CDR3 is TGTGCCAGCACCACTGGACTAGCGGGGGGCCGGGGCACAGATACGCAGTATTTT.

This clonotype was seen a handful of times. V usage is TRBV7-9 and J usage is TRBJ2-2; 12 nucleotides match TRBD2. CDR3 length equals 17 residues. The junction had 6 bases not matched to a gene; V was cut back by 2 bases and J by 5 bases. Germline assignment: CDR1 SEHNR and CDR2 FQNEAQ (reference sequence). Written as DNA, the CDR3 is TGTGCCAGCAGCTTACCAGGACTAGCGGGGTCGACCGGGGAGCTGTTTTTT. Its protein product is CASSLPGLAGSTGELFF. Using reference TRBV7-9 and TRBJ2-2 for the parts outside the CDR3, the full variable domain is DTGVSQNPRHKITKRGQNVTFRCDPISEHNRLYWYRQTLGQGPEFLTYFQNEAQLEKSRLLSDRFSAERPKGSFSTLEIQRTEQGDSAMYLCASSLPGLAGSTGELFFGEGSRLTVL.

The chain joins TRBV10-2 to TRBJ1-6, with 7 positions matching TRBD1. The germline V gene has CDR1 WSHSY and CDR2 SAAADI. Unmatched junction bases numbered 12, after V lost 6 bases and J lost 10 bases. This CDR3 is built from 15 residues. The CDR3 region has the DNA TGCGCCAGCAGAGACAGGGAGAGGGTAGAATCACCCCTCCACTTT. Amino acids: CASRDRERVESPLHF.

Only a few counts were recorded for this clonotype. CDR3 region: CASTNPGLNNEQFF. DNA for the CDR3: TGTGCCAGCACCAACCCTGGACTGAACAATGAGCAGTTCTTC. This chain joins TRBV7-2 and TRBJ2-1; perhaps TRBD2 as D (5 bases). The CDR3 runs to 14 residues. The V and J ends lost 7 bases and 5 bases respectively, with 15 bases between them. Per the germline V gene, CDR1 is SGHTA and CDR2 is FQGNSA.

This clonotype was seen only a few times. The J gene is TRBJ2-1, the V gene TRBV4-1; D is unclear. The CDR3 sequence is 16 residues long. Germline lookup yields CDR1 MGHRA and CDR2 YSYEKL. Deletions cut 0 bases from V and 0 bases from J, with 9 bases between. The CDR3 DNA reads TGCGCCAGCAGCCAAGAGGGCAGCAGCTCCTACAATGAGCAGTTCTTC. Protein sequence: CASSQEGSSSYNEQFF.

This clonotype was seen a handful of times. This chain joins TRBV4-1 and TRBJ1-4; D perhaps matches TRBD1 (6 bases). CDR3 length equals 18 residues. The germline V and J ends were trimmed by 1 base and 5 bases, with 20 bases remaining between them. Germline lookup yields CDR1 MGHRA and CDR2 YSYEKL. The CDR3 is CASSQAGAVGRVNEKLFF. The CDR3 coding sequence is TGCGCCAGCAGCCAAGCAGGGGCCGTGGGTAGAGTAAATGAAAAACTGTTTTTT.

The table lists this clonotype with a few counts. The rearrangement uses TRBV5-1 and TRBJ1-1; no clear D gene. This CDR3 is built from 16 residues. Looked up from germline, CDR1 is SGHRS and CDR2 is YFSETQ. Trimming pared 4 bases from V and 0 bases from J, leaving 16 bases between. CDR3 DNA sequence: TGCGCCAGCAGCGTCCGTCTCAGTTTCATGAACACTGAAGCTTTCTTT. It yields the protein CASSVRLSFMNTEAFF.

This clonotype occurred a few times. The rearrangement uses TRBV6-6 and TRBJ2-7; tentative D call: TRBD1 (5 bases). V shed 2 bases and J shed 3 bases, with 5 bases lying between them. The CDR3 sequence is 12 residues long. Germline V gene lookup returns CDR1 MNHNY and CDR2 SVGAGI (reference sequence). The CDR3 is CASSYRGYEQYV. The CDR3 region has the DNA TGTGCCAGCAGTTACAGGGGCTACGAGCAGTACGTC.

The chain links TRBV6-1 to TRBJ1-1; TRBD1 aligns across 7 bases. Germline trimming cut 11 bases from V and 4 bases from J; bases unmatched to any gene: 10. Per the germline V gene, CDR1 is MNHNS and CDR2 is SASEGT. CDR3 size: 13 residues. The CDR3 protein is CAAQGGSFTEAFF. The CDR3 nucleotides are TGTGCCGCTCAGGGGGGCTCGTTCACTGAAGCTTTCTTT.

This clonotype has only a few counts. The chain combines TRBV12-3 or TRBV12-4 with TRBJ2-7; D gene uncertain. The CDR3 length is 15 residues. V dropped 2 bases and J dropped 1 base, with 12 bases sitting between them. The CDR3 DNA reads TGTGCCAGCAGTTTATTCAGGAACCATTCCTACGAGCAGTACGTC. Translation gives CASSLFRNHSYEQYV.

CDR3 bases: TGCGCCAGCAGGGGACAGAAAAACATTCAGTACTTC. Encoded protein: CASRGQKNIQYF. The gene calls are TRBV23-1 and TRBJ2-4; 7 bases align to TRBD1. TRBV23-1 is an open reading frame, and its role is uncertain. J was trimmed by 4 bases and V by 6 bases; bases with no gene match: 0. The CDR3 totals 12 residues.

The chain employs TRBV11-2 and TRBJ2-5; D might be TRBD2 (6 bases). CDR3 size: 14 residues. V lost 8 bases, J lost 1 base, and 14 bases lay in between. Germline-derived CDR1 and CDR2 are SGHAT and FQNNGV. The CDR3 sequence: CASQSWGLQETQYF. In DNA, the CDR3 is TGTGCCAGCCAATCTTGGGGACTCCAAGAGACCCAGTACTTC.